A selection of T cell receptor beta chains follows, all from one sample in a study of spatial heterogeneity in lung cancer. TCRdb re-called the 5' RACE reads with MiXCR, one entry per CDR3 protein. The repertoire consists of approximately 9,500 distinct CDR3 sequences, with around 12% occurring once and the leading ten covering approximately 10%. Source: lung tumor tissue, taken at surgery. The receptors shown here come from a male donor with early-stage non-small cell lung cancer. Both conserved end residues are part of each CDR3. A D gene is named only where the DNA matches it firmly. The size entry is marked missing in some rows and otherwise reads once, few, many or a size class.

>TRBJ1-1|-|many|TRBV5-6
TGTGCCAGCACCCTTGTGGAGGGTGAAGCTTTCTTT
CASTLVEGEAFF
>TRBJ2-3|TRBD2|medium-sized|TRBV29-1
TGCAGCGTCTCCTTCCAGACTAGCGGGGGATACACAGATACGCAGTATTTT
CSVSFQTSGGYTDTQYF
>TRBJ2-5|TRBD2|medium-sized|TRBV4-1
TGCGCCAGCAGCCAAGGTGGACTAGCGGGAGGTCGCTGGTCATTTGGGGAGACCCAGTACTTC
CASSQGGLAGGRWSFGETQYF
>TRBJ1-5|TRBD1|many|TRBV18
TGTGCCAGCTCACCAGACAGGGATCTATCGCCCCAGCATTTT
CASSPDRDLSPQHF
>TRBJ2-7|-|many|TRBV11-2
TGTGCCAGCAGCCTGGACGGTGTATTTGACGAGCAGTACTTC
CASSLDGVFDEQYF
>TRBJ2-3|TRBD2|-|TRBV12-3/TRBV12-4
TGTACCAGCAGTTCTAGCGGGAGAACAGATACGCAGTATTTT
CTSSSSGRTDTQYF
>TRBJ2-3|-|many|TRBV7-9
TGTGCCAGCAGCAACCGACAGGGCACAGATACGCAGTATTTT
CASSNRQGTDTQYF
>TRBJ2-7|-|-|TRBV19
TGTGCCAGTAGTATAGAACTAGCTTCGTACGAGCAGTACTTC
CASSIELASYEQYF
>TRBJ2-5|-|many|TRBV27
TGTGCCAGCACCAATTGGGGGCTGGGGGAGACCCAGTACTTC
CASTNWGLGETQYF
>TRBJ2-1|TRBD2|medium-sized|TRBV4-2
TGTGCCAGCAGCCCTTATATGACTAGCGGCGACAATGAGCAGTTCTTC
CASSPYMTSGDNEQFF
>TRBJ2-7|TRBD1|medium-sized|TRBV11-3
TGTGCCAGCAGCCAGGACAGGTTGAGCTCCTACGAGCAGTACTTC
CASSQDRLSSYEQYF
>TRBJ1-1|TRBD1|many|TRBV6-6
TGTGCCAGCAAGACAAACACAGGGGAGGGTACTGAAGCTTTCTTT
CASKTNTGEGTEAFF
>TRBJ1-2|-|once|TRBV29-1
TGCAGCGCGACAGAGAACTATGGCTACACCTTC
CSATENYGYTF
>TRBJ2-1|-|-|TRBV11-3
TGTGCCAGCAGCTCCTTTGGGCCGCAGAGCTCCTACAATGAGCAGTTCTTC
CASSSFGPQSSYNEQFF
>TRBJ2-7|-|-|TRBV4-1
TGCGCCAGCAGCCAAGTGGGACGGTGGGAGTCCTACGAGCAGTACTTC
CASSQVGRWESYEQYF
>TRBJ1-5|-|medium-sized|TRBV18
TGTGCCAGCTCACCAGGCGTGAGGTTTGGTCAGCCCCAGCATTTT
CASSPGVRFGQPQHF
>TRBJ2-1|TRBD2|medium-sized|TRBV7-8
TGTGCCAGCAGCTTAGCGTCTAGCGGAAGCAATGAGCAGTTCTTC
CASSLASSGSNEQFF
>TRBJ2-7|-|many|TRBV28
TGTGCCAGCAGTTTCGTCGGCGGGAACTCCTACGAGCAGTACTTC
CASSFVGGNSYEQYF
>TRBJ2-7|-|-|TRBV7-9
TGTGCCAGCAGACATGACAGGTTGGGCGAGCAGTACTTC
CASRHDRLGEQYF
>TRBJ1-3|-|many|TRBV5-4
TGTGCCAGCAGCTTGGGACAGGACTCTGGAAACACCATATATTTT
CASSLGQDSGNTIYF
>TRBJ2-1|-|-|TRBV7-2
TGTGCCAGCAGCCCCAGGGGCGGTGAGCAGTTCTTC
CASSPRGGEQFF
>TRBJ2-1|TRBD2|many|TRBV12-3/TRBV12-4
TGTGCCAGCAGTTTTTTAGCGGGATACAATGAGCAGTTCTTC
CASSFLAGYNEQFF
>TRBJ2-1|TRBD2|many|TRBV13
TGTGCCAGCAGCTCCTCCTCAGCGGGAGGGCCGAGTGAGCAGTTCTTC
CASSSSSAGGPSEQFF
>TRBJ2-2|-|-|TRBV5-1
TGCGCCAGCACCCTGATCGCGAACACCGGGGAGCTGTTTTTT
CASTLIANTGELFF
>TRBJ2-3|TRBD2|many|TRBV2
TGTGCCAGCAGCCTAGCGGGAGACCGCACAGATACGCAGTATTTT
CASSLAGDRTDTQYF
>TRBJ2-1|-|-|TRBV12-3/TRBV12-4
TGTGCCAGCAGTTTAGACGCCTTCTCCTACAATGAGCAGTTCTTC
CASSLDAFSYNEQFF